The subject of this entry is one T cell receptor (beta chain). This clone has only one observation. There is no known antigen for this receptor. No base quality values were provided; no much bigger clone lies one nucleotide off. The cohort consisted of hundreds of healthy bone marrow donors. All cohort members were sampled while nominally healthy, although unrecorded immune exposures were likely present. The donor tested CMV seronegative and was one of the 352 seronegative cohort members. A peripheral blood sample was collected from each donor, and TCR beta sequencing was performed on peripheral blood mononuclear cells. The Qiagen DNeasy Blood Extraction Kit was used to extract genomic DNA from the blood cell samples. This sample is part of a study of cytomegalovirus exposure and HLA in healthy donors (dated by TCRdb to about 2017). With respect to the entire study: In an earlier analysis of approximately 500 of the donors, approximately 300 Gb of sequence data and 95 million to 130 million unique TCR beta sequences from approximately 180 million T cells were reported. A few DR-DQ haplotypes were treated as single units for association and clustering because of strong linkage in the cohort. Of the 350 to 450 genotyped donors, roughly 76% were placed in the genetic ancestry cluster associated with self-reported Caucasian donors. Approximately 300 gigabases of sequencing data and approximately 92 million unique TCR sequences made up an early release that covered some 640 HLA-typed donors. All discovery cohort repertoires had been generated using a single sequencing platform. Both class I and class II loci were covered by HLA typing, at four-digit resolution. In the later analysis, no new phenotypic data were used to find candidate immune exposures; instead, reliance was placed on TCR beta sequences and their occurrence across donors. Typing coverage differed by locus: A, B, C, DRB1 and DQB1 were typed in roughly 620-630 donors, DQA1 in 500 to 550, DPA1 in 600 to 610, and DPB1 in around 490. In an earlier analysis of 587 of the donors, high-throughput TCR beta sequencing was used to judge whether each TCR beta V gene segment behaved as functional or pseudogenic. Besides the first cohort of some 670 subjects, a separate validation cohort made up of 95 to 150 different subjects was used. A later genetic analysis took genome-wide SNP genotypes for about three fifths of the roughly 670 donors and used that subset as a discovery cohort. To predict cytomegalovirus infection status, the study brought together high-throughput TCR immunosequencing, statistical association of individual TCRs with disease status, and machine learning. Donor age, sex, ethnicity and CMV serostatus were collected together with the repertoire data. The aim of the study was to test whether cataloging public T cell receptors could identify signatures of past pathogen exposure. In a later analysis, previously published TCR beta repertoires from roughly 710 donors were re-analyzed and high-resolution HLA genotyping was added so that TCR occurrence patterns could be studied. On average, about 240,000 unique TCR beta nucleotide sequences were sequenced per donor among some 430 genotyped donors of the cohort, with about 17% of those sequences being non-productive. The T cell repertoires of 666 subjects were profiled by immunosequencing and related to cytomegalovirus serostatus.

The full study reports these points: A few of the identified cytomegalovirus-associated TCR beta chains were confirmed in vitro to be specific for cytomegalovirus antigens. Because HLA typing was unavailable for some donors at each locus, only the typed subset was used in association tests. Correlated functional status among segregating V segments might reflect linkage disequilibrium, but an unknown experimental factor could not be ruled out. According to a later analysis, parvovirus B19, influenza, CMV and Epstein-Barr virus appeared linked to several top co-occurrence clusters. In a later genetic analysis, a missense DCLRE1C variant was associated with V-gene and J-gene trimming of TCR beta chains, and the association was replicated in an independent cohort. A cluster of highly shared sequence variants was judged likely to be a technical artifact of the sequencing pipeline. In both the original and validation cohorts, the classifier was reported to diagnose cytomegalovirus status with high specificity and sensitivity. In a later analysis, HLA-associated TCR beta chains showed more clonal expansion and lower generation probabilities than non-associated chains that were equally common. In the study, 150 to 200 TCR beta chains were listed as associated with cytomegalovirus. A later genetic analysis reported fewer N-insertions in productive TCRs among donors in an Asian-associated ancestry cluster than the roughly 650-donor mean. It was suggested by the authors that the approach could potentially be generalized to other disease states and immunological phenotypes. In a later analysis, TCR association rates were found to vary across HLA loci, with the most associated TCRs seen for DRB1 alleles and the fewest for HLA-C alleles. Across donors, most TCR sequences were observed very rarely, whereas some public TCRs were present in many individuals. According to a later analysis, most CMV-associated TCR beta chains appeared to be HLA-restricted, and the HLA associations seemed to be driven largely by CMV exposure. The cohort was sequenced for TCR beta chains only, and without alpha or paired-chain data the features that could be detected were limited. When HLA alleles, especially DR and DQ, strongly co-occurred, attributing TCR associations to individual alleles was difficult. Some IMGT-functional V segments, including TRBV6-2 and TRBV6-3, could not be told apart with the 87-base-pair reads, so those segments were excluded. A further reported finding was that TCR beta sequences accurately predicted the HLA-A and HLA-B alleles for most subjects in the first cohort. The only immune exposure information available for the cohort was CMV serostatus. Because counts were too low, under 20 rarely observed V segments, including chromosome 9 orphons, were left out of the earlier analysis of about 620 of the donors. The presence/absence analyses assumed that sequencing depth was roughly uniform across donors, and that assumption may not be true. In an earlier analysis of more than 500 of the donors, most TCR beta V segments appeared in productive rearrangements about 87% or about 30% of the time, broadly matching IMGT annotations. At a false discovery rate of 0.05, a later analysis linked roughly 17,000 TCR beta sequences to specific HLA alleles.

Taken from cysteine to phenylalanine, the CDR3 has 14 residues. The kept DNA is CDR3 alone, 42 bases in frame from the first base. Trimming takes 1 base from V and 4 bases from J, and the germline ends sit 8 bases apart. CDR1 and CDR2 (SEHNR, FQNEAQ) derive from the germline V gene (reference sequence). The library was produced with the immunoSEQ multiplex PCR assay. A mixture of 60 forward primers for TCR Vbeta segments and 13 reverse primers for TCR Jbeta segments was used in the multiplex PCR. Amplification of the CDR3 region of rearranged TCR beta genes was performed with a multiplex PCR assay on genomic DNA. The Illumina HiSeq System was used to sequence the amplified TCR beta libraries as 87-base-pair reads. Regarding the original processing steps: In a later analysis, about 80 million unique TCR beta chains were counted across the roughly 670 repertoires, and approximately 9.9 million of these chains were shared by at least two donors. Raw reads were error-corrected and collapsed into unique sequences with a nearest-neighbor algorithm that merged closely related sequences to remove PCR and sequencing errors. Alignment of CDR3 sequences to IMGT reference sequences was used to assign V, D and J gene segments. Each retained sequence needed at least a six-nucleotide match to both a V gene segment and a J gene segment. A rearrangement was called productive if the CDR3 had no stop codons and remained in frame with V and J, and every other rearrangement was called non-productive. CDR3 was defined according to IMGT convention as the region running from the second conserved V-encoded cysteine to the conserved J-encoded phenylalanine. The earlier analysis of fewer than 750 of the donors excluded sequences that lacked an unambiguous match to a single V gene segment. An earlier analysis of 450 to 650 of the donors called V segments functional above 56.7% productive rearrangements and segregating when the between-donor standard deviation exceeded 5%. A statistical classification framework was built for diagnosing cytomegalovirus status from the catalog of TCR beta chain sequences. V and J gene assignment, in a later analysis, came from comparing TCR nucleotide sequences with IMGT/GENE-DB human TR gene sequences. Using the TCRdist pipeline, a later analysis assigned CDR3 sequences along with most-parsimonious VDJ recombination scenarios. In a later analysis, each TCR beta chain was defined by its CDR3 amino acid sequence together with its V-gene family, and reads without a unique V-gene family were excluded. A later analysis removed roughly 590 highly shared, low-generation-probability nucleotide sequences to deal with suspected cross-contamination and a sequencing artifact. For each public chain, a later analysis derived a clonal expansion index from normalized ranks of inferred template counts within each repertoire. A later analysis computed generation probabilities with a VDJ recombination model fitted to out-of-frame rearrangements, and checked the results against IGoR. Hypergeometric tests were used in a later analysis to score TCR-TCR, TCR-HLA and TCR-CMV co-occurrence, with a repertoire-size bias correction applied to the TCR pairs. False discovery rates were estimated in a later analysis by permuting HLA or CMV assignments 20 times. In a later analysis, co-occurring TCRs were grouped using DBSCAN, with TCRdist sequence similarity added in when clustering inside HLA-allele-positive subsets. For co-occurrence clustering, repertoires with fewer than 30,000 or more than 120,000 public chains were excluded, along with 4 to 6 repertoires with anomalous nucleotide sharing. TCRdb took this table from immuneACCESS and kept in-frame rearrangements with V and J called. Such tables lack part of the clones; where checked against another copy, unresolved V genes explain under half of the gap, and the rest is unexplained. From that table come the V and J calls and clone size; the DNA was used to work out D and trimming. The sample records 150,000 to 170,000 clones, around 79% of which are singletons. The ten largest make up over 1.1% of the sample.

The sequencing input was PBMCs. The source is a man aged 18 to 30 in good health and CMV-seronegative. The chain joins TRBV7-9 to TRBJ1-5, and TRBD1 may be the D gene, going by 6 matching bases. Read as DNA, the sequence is TGTGCCAGCAGCTTAGGGGGGCTGAATCAGCCCCAGCATTTT. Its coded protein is CASSLGGLNQPQHF. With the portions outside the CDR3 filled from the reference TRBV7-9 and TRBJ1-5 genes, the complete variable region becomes DTGVSQNPRHKITKRGQNVTFRCDPISEHNRLYWYRQTLGQGPEFLTYFQNEAQLEKSRLLSDRFSAERPKGSFSTLEIQRTEQGDSAMYLCASSLGGLNQPQHFGDGTRLSIL.